The rows below give T cell receptor beta chains drawn from one sample of a study of shared clonotypes between healthy human individuals. Repertoires were generated with immunoSEQ multiplex PCR, while TCRdb's copy carries only in-frame clones and drops some. This table has about 580,000 clones, roughly 98% appearing once. The material sequenced was naive CD8+ T cells sorted from blood. These receptors all come from a man younger than 45 in good health. Each CDR3 is given with its conserved first and last residue. Only some rows state a clone size, as once, few, many or a class for expanded clones.

>TRBJ2-3|TRBV27|-
CASSRNTDTQYF
>TRBJ1-5|TRBV4-1|-
CASSQEGIGAQPQHF
>TRBJ2-5|TRBV20-1|-
CSASMETQYF
>TRBJ2-7|TRBV9|-
CASSPRGRAFAEQYF
>TRBJ1-4|TRBV6-5|-
CASSFGQGPINEKLFF
>TRBJ2-1|TRBV10-2|-
CASRLDGSSYNEQFF
>TRBJ2-5|TRBV29-1|-
CSVETPGQGQETQYF
>TRBJ2-1|TRBV6-5|-
CASKATLGNEQFF
>TRBJ2-7|TRBV6-5|-
CASNRGYEQYF
>TRBJ2-1|TRBV2|-
CASTVAGPGSEQFF
>TRBJ2-7|TRBV10-2|-
CASSEGTSGRDLVVEQYF
>TRBJ1-2|TRBV28|-
CASSTVTGALDYGYTF
>TRBJ2-1|TRBV28|-
CASSLRYNEQFF
>TRBJ1-5|TRBV7-8|-
CASSVTGFGSNQPQHF
>TRBJ1-2|TRBV7-9|once
CASTNRVYGYTF
>TRBJ2-2|TRBV27|-
CASSLYRSGYDTGELFF
>TRBJ2-7|TRBV11-2|-
CATQGGTGSLSREQYF
>TRBJ2-1|TRBV7-8|-
CASSPSGKSYNEQFF
>TRBJ2-1|TRBV7-2|-
CASSLARTGYGASYNEQFF
>TRBJ2-2|TRBV23-1|-
CASSQSPSAGTDNTGELFF
>TRBJ2-1|TRBV10-2|-
CASASGGSSYNEQFF
>TRBJ2-7|TRBV7-2|-
CASRSTGTSASYEQYF
>TRBJ1-3|TRBV7-9|-
CASSRYRDSSGNTIYF
>TRBJ2-5|TRBV27|-
CASRKGAGGAGTQYF
>TRBJ2-7|TRBV27|once
CASSNRGDSPYEQYF
>TRBJ1-1|TRBV5-1|-
CASRGGIAGHPNTEAFF
>TRBJ2-1|TRBV7-9|-
CASRPGLAGDMVEQFF
>TRBJ2-7|TRBV13|once
CASSRSMGTPYEQYF
>TRBJ2-4|TRBV18|-
CASSEQGVGKNIQYF
>TRBJ2-5|TRBV7-7|-
CASSSRGAQETQYF
>TRBJ2-5|TRBV6-5|-
CASSSVDGLQETQYF
>TRBJ2-1|TRBV29-1|-
CSVGTGILHNEQFF
>TRBJ1-1|TRBV14|-
CAGSQTTGRQEAFF
>TRBJ2-1|TRBV27|-
CASSPTTSGSYNEQFF
>TRBJ2-2|TRBV7-8|-
CASSFGRAGSRDTGELFF
>TRBJ2-1|TRBV10-2|-
CASKQDWTYNEQFF
>TRBJ2-7|TRBV11-2|-
CASSSSSLGSYEQYF
>TRBJ1-1|TRBV7-8|-
CASSLAGTTEAFF
>TRBJ2-1|TRBV7-9|-
CASSWGGSYNEQFF
>TRBJ2-5|TRBV18|-
CASSRSTSSSQETQYF
>TRBJ1-2|TRBV7-9|-
CASSFGLNYGYTF
>TRBJ2-7|TRBV13|-
CASSLEGDTVYEQYF
>TRBJ2-7|TRBV25-1|-
CASSDIWGTSSYEQYF
>TRBJ2-1|TRBV4-3|-
CASSQDKGVAGHNEQFF
>TRBJ2-7|TRBV4-1|-
CASSLQGTSGSRAYEQYF
>TRBJ2-1|TRBV29-1|-
CSVEAPTGGLVYNEQFF
>TRBJ2-7|TRBV2|-
CASSELGGMYEQYF
>TRBJ2-2|TRBV18|once
CASSSQNGRSTGELFF
>TRBJ2-2|TRBV27|-
CATSQWGSGTGELFF
>TRBJ2-5|TRBV11-2|-
CASSFGETQYF
>TRBJ2-7|TRBV6-5|once
CASGAFGYEQYF